This T cell receptor beta chain was profiled in a study of blood T cell repertoires in COVID-19 (dated by TCRdb to 2018 to 2021). Turning to the overall study: The collaborator samples originated in the United States, Italy and Spain and spanned the acute and convalescent phases of COVID-19. Samples came from the ongoing ImmuneRACE study (first 160 participants) plus 1,254 subjects from 6 global collaborators. The repertoires were made available in a free public database intended to serve as a resource for research on the immune response to SARS-CoV-2. A de-identified subject ID, COVID-19 status, age in years and sex were almost always included in the sample metadata. The dataset comprised deeply sampled blood TCRbeta repertoires from subjects exposed to, actively infected with, or recovered from COVID-19. The prospective study material was composed of cDNA or gDNA derived from T cells, B-cell-depleted T cells, or PBMCs. Where HLA class I and class II types were available, the types were taken from metadata supplied by the sample provider, not from assay-based typing.

Paper-wide results and their limitations: Clinical and demographic metadata were provided uncurated, with the amount varying by source and participant.

Whole blood was collected in K2EDTA tubes by collaborating institutions according to the institutions' own protocols. For TCRbeta analysis, collaborators shipped samples as frozen whole blood, isolated PBMCs, or DNA extracted from either of those sample types. Of note for this clone: Its antigen is currently not known. Per-nucleotide qualities are absent, and no much larger clonotype sits a single base away.

The CDR3, from cysteine to phenylalanine, totals 15 residues. Only the CDR3 DNA is retained, 45 bases long and in frame from the first base. V and J are trimmed by 0 bases and 4 bases, and the gene matches miss 1 base of the junction. CDR1 and CDR2 are read off the germline V gene as MNHEY and SVGEGT. The immunoSEQ Assay, a bias-controlled multiplex PCR, was used to amplify TCRbeta CDR3 regions from genomic DNA. Concerning the study's data processing: Nucleated cell counts per sample were estimated from amplification of reference gene primers within the assay. To quantify the absolute abundance of each unique TCRbeta CDR3 rearrangement, sequence reads were collapsed and filtered. For each sample, productive Simpson clonality was calculated by taking the square root of Simpson's diversity index across productive rearrangements. TCRdb took this table from immuneACCESS and kept in-frame rearrangements with V and J called. Such tables lack part of the clones; where checked against another copy, unresolved V genes explain under half of the gap, and the rest is unexplained. From that table come the V and J calls and clone size; the DNA was used to work out D and trimming. This sample gives 200,000 to 300,000 clones in total; approximately 91% of them show up just once. Around 0.78% of the sample goes to the ten largest clones.

The specimen sequenced was peripheral blood. The sequence links TRBV6-2 or TRBV6-3 to TRBJ2-7; the junction holds 12 bases that match TRBD1. The sequence was collected from a woman between 25 and 40 years old with acute or convalescent COVID-19. The CDR3 region reads CASSYSGQGAYEQYF. In nucleotides, the sequence is TGTGCCAGCAGTTACTCGGGACAGGGGGCTTACGAGCAGTACTTC.